Included here is one TCR beta chain sequence, with context. Its antigen is currently unknown. The TCR libraries each used total RNA (around 3,600 ng per library). No DNA is given; TCRdb re-called the 5' RACE reads and lists each CDR3 protein once. The repertoire shows roughly 170,000 distinct CDR3 sequences; the top ten hold approximately 7%. Donors gave approximately 2.5 ml of blood apiece. This sample is drawn from a study of monozygotic twins with inflammatory bowel disease. Findings and limits, study-wide: Heterogeneous immunosuppressive treatment regimens may have introduced variability into patient repertoires. Discordant twins had repertoire similarity that did not differ from that of concordant twins, possibly from limited power.

Sequenced input: blood. The origin of this receptor is a human donor with ulcerative colitis or Crohn's disease, or a healthy co-twin of an affected twin (not recorded which).

CDR3 sequence: CSASGNGPSTDTQYF. The chain carries TRBV20-1 and TRBJ2-3; the D call from TCRdb, TRBD1, cannot be confirmed without DNA. The CDR3 length is 15 residues. Germline V gene data show CDR1 as DFQATT and CDR2 as SNEGSKA (reference sequence).